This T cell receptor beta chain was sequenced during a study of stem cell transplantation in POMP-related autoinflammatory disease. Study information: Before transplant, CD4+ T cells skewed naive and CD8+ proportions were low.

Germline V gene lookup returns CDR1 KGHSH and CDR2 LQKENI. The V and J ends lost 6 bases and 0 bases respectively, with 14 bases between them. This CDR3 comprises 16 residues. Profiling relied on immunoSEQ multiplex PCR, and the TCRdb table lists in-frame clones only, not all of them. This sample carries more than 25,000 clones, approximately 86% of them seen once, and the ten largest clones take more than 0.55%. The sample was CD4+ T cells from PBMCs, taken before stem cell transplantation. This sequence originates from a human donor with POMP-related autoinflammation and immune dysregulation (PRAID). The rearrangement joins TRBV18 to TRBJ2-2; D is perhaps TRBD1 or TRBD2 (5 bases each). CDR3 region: CASSPRDPANTGELFF. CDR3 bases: TGTGCCAGCTCTCCCCGGGACCCCGCGAACACCGGGGAGCTGTTTTTT.